These T cell receptor beta chains were read from a single sample in a study of cytomegalovirus exposure and HLA in healthy donors. Data came from immunoSEQ multiplex PCR; TCRdb stores just in-frame clones and leaves some out. The sample contains some 60,000 clones, roughly 96% of which appear only once. Sequencing was done on a sample of PBMCs. All receptors derive from a man aged 18 to 30 in good health and CMV-seronegative. Both conserved end residues are part of each CDR3. The D gene is left open where the match is weak. Size values are once, few and many counts, or a class for expanded clones, and some rows have none.

DNA: TGTGCCATCGGTACAGGGCCCAGCTACAATGAGCAGTTCTTC
CDR3: CAIGTGPSYNEQFF
D: NA
V: TRBV10-3
J: TRBJ2-1
size: once

DNA: TGCGCCAGCAGCCCGGGATCCCGCGTGACCAAAAACATTCAGTACTTC
CDR3: CASSPGSRVTKNIQYF
D: NA
V: TRBV5-1
J: TRBJ2-4
size: NA

DNA: TGTGCCAGCAGGGGGCATCCAGGGGGCACAACTAATGAAAAACTGTTTTTT
CDR3: CASRGHPGGTTNEKLFF
D: TRBD1
V: TRBV2
J: TRBJ1-4
size: once

DNA: TGTGCCAGCAGCTCCCCGACAGGGGGACAATACAATGAGCAGTTCTTC
CDR3: CASSSPTGGQYNEQFF
D: TRBD1
V: TRBV7-2
J: TRBJ2-1
size: few

DNA: TGTGCCAGTAGTATACTAGCGATTCACACCGGGGAGCTGTTTTTT
CDR3: CASSILAIHTGELFF
D: NA
V: TRBV19
J: TRBJ2-2
size: NA

DNA: TGTGCCAGCAGATTATCAGGGTCCGGGGCCAACGTCCTGACTTTC
CDR3: CASRLSGSGANVLTF
D: NA
V: TRBV7-2
J: TRBJ2-6
size: NA

DNA: TGCGCCAGCAGCCAAGAGGTGGGGAGGTTCGGCGAGCAGTACTTC
CDR3: CASSQEVGRFGEQYF
D: NA
V: TRBV4-1
J: TRBJ2-7
size: NA

DNA: TGTGCCAGTTCGGGACAGGTATTAGCCGGGGAGCTGTTTTTT
CDR3: CASSGQVLAGELFF
D: TRBD1
V: TRBV6-1
J: TRBJ2-2
size: NA

DNA: TGTGCCAGTAGCGGGAACACTCAAGAGACCCAGTACTTC
CDR3: CASSGNTQETQYF
D: TRBD2
V: TRBV28
J: TRBJ2-5
size: NA

DNA: TGTGCCAGCAGTCTTGCCGGGACAGGGTTGAATGAAGCTTTCTTT
CDR3: CASSLAGTGLNEAFF
D: TRBD1
V: TRBV27
J: TRBJ1-1
size: NA

DNA: TGCGCCAGCAGCCATTCGTCTCTCGAGCAGTACTTC
CDR3: CASSHSSLEQYF
D: NA
V: TRBV4-1
J: TRBJ2-7
size: NA

DNA: TGTGCCAGCAGCTTAGCGCGCGCGGGAAGGAACAATGAGCAGTTCTTC
CDR3: CASSLARAGRNNEQFF
D: NA
V: TRBV11-1
J: TRBJ2-1
size: NA

DNA: TGTGCCACCTCCCTCACTGCGGGAGGATACAATGAGCAGTTCTTC
CDR3: CATSLTAGGYNEQFF
D: TRBD2
V: TRBV25-1
J: TRBJ2-1
size: once

DNA: TGTGCCAGCAGCCACCTTGACAGAGAAAACAATGAGCAGTTCTTC
CDR3: CASSHLDRENNEQFF
D: NA
V: TRBV7-9
J: TRBJ2-1
size: NA

DNA: TGTGCTAGCAGCTTAGGACTAGGGGCCTACAATGAGCAGTTCTTC
CDR3: CASSLGLGAYNEQFF
D: TRBD2
V: TRBV7-7
J: TRBJ2-1
size: NA

DNA: TGTGCCAGCAGCTTAGGGGACAGGGAAAAAGAGACCCAGTACTTC
CDR3: CASSLGDREKETQYF
D: TRBD1
V: TRBV7-9
J: TRBJ2-5
size: NA

DNA: TGTGCCAGCCGGAGCGGGTTAAGCTCCTACGAGCAGTACTTC
CDR3: CASRSGLSSYEQYF
D: NA
V: TRBV28
J: TRBJ2-7
size: NA

DNA: TGCGCCAGCAGCTACACCGGGACAGGCGGACTTCGGAACACTGAAGCTTTCTTT
CDR3: CASSYTGTGGLRNTEAFF
D: TRBD1
V: TRBV5-1
J: TRBJ1-1
size: once

DNA: TGTGCCAGCTCACCAGCGGTAAGACAGGGGATTCAAGAGACCCAGTACTTC
CDR3: CASSPAVRQGIQETQYF
D: TRBD1
V: TRBV18
J: TRBJ2-5
size: once

DNA: TGTGCCAGCAGCCCAGAGGGACAGGGGGCCGCAACTAACTATGGCTACACCTTC
CDR3: CASSPEGQGAATNYGYTF
D: TRBD1
V: TRBV7-9
J: TRBJ1-2
size: NA

DNA: TGTGCCAGCAGGTCCGGAGGGGCTGGGACAGATACGCAGTATTTT
CDR3: CASRSGGAGTDTQYF
D: NA
V: TRBV6-5
J: TRBJ2-3
size: NA

DNA: TGTGCCAGCAGCTTTTTCCAGGTCTACGAGCAGTACTTC
CDR3: CASSFFQVYEQYF
D: NA
V: TRBV5-5
J: TRBJ2-7
size: NA

DNA: TGTGCCAGCAGCTTGGGGCTAGCGGGGGATGAGCAGTTCTTC
CDR3: CASSLGLAGDEQFF
D: TRBD2
V: TRBV14
J: TRBJ2-1
size: NA

DNA: TGTGCCAGCAGCTCTTACCTTACTAGCGGGAGGGACGAGCAGTACTTC
CDR3: CASSSYLTSGRDEQYF
D: TRBD2
V: TRBV5-8
J: TRBJ2-7
size: NA

DNA: TGTGCCAGCAGTCAGGGGACTAGCCTCACCGGGGAGCTGTTTTTT
CDR3: CASSQGTSLTGELFF
D: TRBD2
V: TRBV6-5
J: TRBJ2-2
size: NA

DNA: TGTGCCAGCTCAAGTGAGCAGGGGGCGACTGGGGCCAACGTCCTGACTTTC
CDR3: CASSSEQGATGANVLTF
D: TRBD1
V: TRBV18
J: TRBJ2-6
size: NA

DNA: TGCAGCGCAGAAGGACAGGGGGTCGAGCAGTACTTC
CDR3: CSAEGQGVEQYF
D: TRBD1
V: TRBV29-1
J: TRBJ2-7
size: NA

DNA: TGTGCCAGCAGTCCCGCACAAGGACTAGGCTGGGGGGAGCAGTACTTC
CDR3: CASSPAQGLGWGEQYF
D: TRBD2
V: TRBV28
J: TRBJ2-7
size: NA

DNA: TGTGCCAGCAGCCCAGGGGGCGCCTACAATGAGCAGTTCTTC
CDR3: CASSPGGAYNEQFF
D: TRBD1
V: TRBV4-2
J: TRBJ2-1
size: NA